One T cell receptor (beta chain) is described in this entry. Its binding antigen is unknown. Per-base qualities were not stored, and no clone one base away is much larger. The data originate from a study of OX40 agonist ivuxolimab in advanced cancers. Turning to the overall study: Ivuxolimab, which targeted the costimulatory receptor OX40 (CD134), was an agonistic, fully human IgG2 monoclonal antibody. Prior anti-PD-1, anti-PD-L1 or anti-CTLA-4 therapy was permitted, and about two fifths of dose-escalation patients had received checkpoint inhibitors. Intravenous ivuxolimab was administered to patients every 2 weeks at six dose levels: 0.01, 0.1, 0.3, 1.5, 3 and 10 mg/kg. A male proportion of roughly 80% and a mean age of approximately 60 years, ranging from about 20 to 80, were recorded for the dose-escalation cohort. The point of sequencing TCRbeta in the periphery was to test whether ivuxolimab changed TCR sequence diversity and drove clonal T-cell expansion. The monotherapy dose-escalation portion (N of about 49 patients) of the phase I ivuxolimab trial is reported in the paper. Of the roughly 53 patients in dose escalation, some 19 had hepatocellular carcinoma, around 15 had melanoma, 9 had renal cell carcinoma and 9 had head and neck cancer. Partial responses occurred in three dose-escalation patients, of whom one had hepatocellular carcinoma and two had cutaneous melanoma.

To sequence the TCRbeta CDR3 region, genomic DNA was isolated from the sorted cells. The immunoSEQ Assay was used to sequence the TCRbeta CDR3 regions. TCRdb provides this immuneACCESS table in a form limited to in-frame rearrangements. Some clones are lacking; in checked studies, under half of them reflect an unresolved V gene, and why the rest are absent is not known. A total of approximately 35,000 clones appear in this sample, around 92% of them only once. The ten top clones hold 25% to 35% of the sample. Study-wide conclusions, independent of this receptor: Low levels of normalized T-cell clonal expansion were also seen in some nonresponding patients. In the 0.1-3.0 mg/kg groups, partial responders were among the patients with the lowest normalized peripheral clonal expansion, particularly in CD8+ T cells. Which antigens the clonally expanded peripheral T cells were specific for was not determined. At doses of 0.1 to 3.0 mg/kg, clonal expansion of both CD4+ and CD8+ T cells in blood was seen between baseline and week 6. After ivuxolimab, more expanded clones were found on average in CD8+ T cells than in CD4+ T cells.

Patients with autoimmune disease history or receiving systemic immunosuppression were excluded from the trial. Peripheral blood for TCR sequencing was collected from all dose cohorts at baseline, on cycle 4 day 1, and on cycle 7 day 1. The samples were taken from a phase I, first-in-human, multicenter, open-label dose-escalation trial of ivuxolimab. Adults with locally advanced or metastatic melanoma, renal cell, hepatocellular, or head and neck squamous cell carcinoma were enrolled in the trial. Before TCR sequencing, CD4+ T cells and CD8+ T cells were sorted from peripheral blood as separate populations. The TCR sequence derives from an adult with an advanced solid tumor such as melanoma, head and neck, liver or kidney cancer. The material was CD4+ or CD8+ T cells sorted from blood, obtained in a trial of the OX40 agonist ivuxolimab.

CDR3 sequence: CASSLLAGTNTGELFF. The sequenced DNA: TGCGCCAGCAGCTTACTCGCGGGGACGAACACCGGGGAGCTGTTTTTT. The V gene is TRBV4-1 and the J gene is TRBJ2-2, with a weak D call of TRBD2 (6 bases match). Based on the germline V gene, the CDR1 and CDR2 sequences are MGHRA and YSYEKL. V loses 5 bases, J loses 0 bases, and the germline ends lie 13 bases apart. From its cysteine to its phenylalanine, the CDR3 spans 16 amino acids. The read is trimmed to its CDR3 DNA, 48 bases read in frame from base 1.